The clone carrying this TCR beta chain was counted at least ten times. This sample was taken from a study of neurological immune-mediated disorders. A single record per CDR3 protein comes from TCRdb applying MiXCR to the 5' RACE reads. Here the sample spans over 13,000 distinct CDR3 sequences, approximately 7.6% being singletons. Blood bank volunteers in Maryland, USA, served as healthy controls. The study built sorted libraries from 1 million CD4+ or CD8+ T cells. The CDR3 is 15 amino acids. Germline V lookup: CDR1 MGHRA, CDR2 YSYEKL. With 4 bases clipped from V and 5 bases from J, the junction kept 6 bases outside the gene matches.

The V gene is TRBV4-1, the J gene TRBJ1-5; 9 nucleotides agree with TRBD1. The receptor's source is a woman aged 40 to 50 in good health. The source material was CD8+ T cells from blood. The CDR3 spells CASSLTGGDHQPQHF. CDR3 sequence (DNA): TGCGCCAGCAGCCTGACAGGGGGTGATCATCAGCCCCAGCATTTT.